The source of this TCR beta chain is a study of post-analysis software for immune sequencing data. As to this clonotype: The antigen is undetermined.

The germline V gene encodes CDR1 SGHAT and CDR2 FQNNGV. CDR3 size: 16 residues. V was shortened by 1 base and J by 4 bases, with 16 bases between the two germline ends. Sequencing libraries made from TCR beta cDNA carried unique molecular identifiers. TCRdb independently ran MiXCR on the PCR reads; one entry per CDR3 protein. Found here are some 800,000 distinct CDR3 sequences, roughly 50% of them singletons; the top ten hold roughly 4.9%. Study-level points and caveats: The five TRBV segments detected at higher frequency in patients than in controls included TRBV5-6, TRBV5-1 and TRBV20-1.

The V call is TRBV11-2, the J call TRBJ2-5, with a possible D match to TRBD2 (6 bases). What was sequenced was blood. This TCR came from a girl aged 10 to 17 with multiple sclerosis. This chain's CDR3 is CASSLGLGGLGETQYF. CDR3 DNA sequence: TGTGCCAGCAGCTTAGGGTTGGGAGGACTGGGAGAGACCCAGTACTTC.